Below, 28 T cell receptor beta chains from the same sample are listed, as sequenced in a study of cytomegalovirus exposure and HLA in healthy donors. The PCR used 60 Vbeta and 13 Jbeta primers. Profiled with immunoSEQ multiplex PCR; TCRdb holds only in-frame clones, not every one. Of fewer than 150,000 clones listed, roughly 80% are singletons. The sample consisted of PBMCs. The receptor source for this set is a man aged 30-40 years in good health and CMV-seronegative.

The chain couples TRBV5-1 to TRBJ2-2; 8 nucleotides agree with TRBD2. After removal of 4 bases from V and 9 bases from J, the junction contained 8 bases not matched to a gene. Germline CDR1 reads SGHRS; CDR2 reads YFSETQ. The CDR3 length is 14 residues. For the CDR3, the DNA is TGCGCCAGCAGCCTGACTAGCGAGGGCCGGGAGCTGTTTTTT. Its protein is CASSLTSEGRELFF. The full variable domain, completed using reference TRBV5-1 and TRBJ2-2, is KAGVTQTPRYLIKTRGQQVTLSCSPISGHRSVSWYQQTPGQGLQFLFEYFSETQRNKGNFPGRFSGRQFSNSRSEMNVSTLELGDSALYLCASSLTSEGRELFFGEGSRLTVL.

Comments on this clone: The junction does not match germline at one end; this may be a read error. The rearrangement joins TRBV4-1 to TRBJ2-4; 9 positions agree with TRBD1. Germline-derived CDR1 and CDR2 are MGHRA and YSYEKL. The CDR3 sequence is 14 residues long. This chain's CDR3 is CASSQLPGTGSRPF. The CDR3 DNA sequence: TGCGCCAGCAGCCAGCTACCTGGGACAGGGAGTCGACCCTTC.

The table lists this clone with a few counts. The chain is built from TRBV2 and TRBJ2-1; TRBD2 matches 7 bases. J gave up 2 bases and V 8 bases, and 9 bases lay outside the gene matches. The CDR3 is 15 amino acids. Germline V gene sequence: CDR1 SNHLY, CDR2 FYNNEI. CDR3 nucleotides: TGTGCCAGCGCGAGACCTAGCGGAGCCTACAATGAGCAGTTCTTC. Residues: CASARPSGAYNEQFF. Supplemented by reference TRBV2 and TRBJ2-1, the full variable domain reads EPEVTQTPSHQVTQMGQEVILRCVPISNHLYFYWYRQILGQKVEFLVSFYNNEISEKSEIFDDQFSVERPDGSNFTLKIRSTKLEDSAMYFCASARPSGAYNEQFFGPGTRLTVL.

This chain links TRBV7-9 with TRBJ1-2; D call uncertain. V shed 6 bases and J shed 2 bases, with 22 bases lying between them. This CDR3 contains 17 residues. CDR1 is SEHNR and CDR2 is FQNEAQ in the germline V gene (reference sequence). The CDR3 spells CASSSLATLAINYGYTF. Written as DNA, the CDR3 is TGTGCCAGCAGTTCTCTGGCAACTCTAGCGATAAACTATGGCTACACCTTC.

This clone was picked up a small number of times. The chain links TRBV11-2 to TRBJ2-5; 16 bases are shared with TRBD2. The tail of the sequence fits TRBJ2-7 better, so the J call may be wrong. The CDR3 sequence is 16 residues long. Germline V lookup: CDR1 SGHAT, CDR2 FQNNGV. CDR3 protein: CASMGLAGGPSYEQYF. The CDR3 DNA follows: TGTGCCAGCATGGGACTAGCGGGAGGGCCCTCCTACGAGCAGTACTTC.

This chain uses TRBV20-1 with TRBJ2-1; D remains ambiguous. Germline V gene lookup returns CDR1 DFQATT and CDR2 SNEGSKA (reference sequence). Trimming removed 7 bases at V and 4 bases at J, with 8 bases between. The CDR3 length is 11 residues. The CDR3, as DNA: TGCAGTGTGCCGGGTTACAATGAGCAGTTCTTC. Protein: CSVPGYNEQFF.

The chain links TRBV4-2 to TRBJ2-1; the match to TRBD2 covers 14 bases. CDR1 is LGHNA, CDR2 YNFKEQ, per germline. This CDR3 is 19 amino acids long. V dropped 4 bases and J dropped 6; count of bases not matched to a gene: 14. CDR3 coding DNA: TGTGCCAGCAGCCTGCCGGGACTAGCGGGAGCGGGTGCGGGCAATGAGCAGTTCTTC. Its translation: CASSLPGLAGAGAGNEQFF.

The chain links TRBV2 to TRBJ2-7, with 11 nucleotides matching TRBD2. Germline trimming cut 4 bases from V and 5 bases from J; bases unmatched to any gene: 7. The length of the CDR3 is 15 residues. CDR1 SNHLY and CDR2 FYNNEI come from the germline V gene. The DNA of the CDR3 is TGTGCCAGCAGTGTTACTAGCGGGAGTCGGAACGAGCAGTACTTC. The encoded protein is CASSVTSGSRNEQYF.

This clone was found a few times. This chain joins TRBV6-1 and TRBJ2-3; 7 nucleotides align to TRBD1. With 5 bases clipped from V and 2 bases from J, the junction kept 4 bases outside the gene matches. The germline V gene has CDR1 MNHNS and CDR2 SASEGT. The CDR3 has 14 residues. CDR3 nucleotides: TGTGCCAGCAGTACAGGACAGGTCACAGATACGCAGTATTTT. The encoded protein is CASSTGQVTDTQYF.

The V and J genes are TRBV10-3 and TRBJ1-1; TRBD1 is a possible D gene (6 bases). V lost 7 bases and J lost 1, with 16 bases in between. The CDR3 is 15 amino acids. Per the germline V gene, CDR1 is ENHRY and CDR2 is SYGVKD. The DNA of the CDR3 is TGTGCCATCACCTCCGGGGGGGCAGGGAACACTGAAGCTTTCTTT. Protein: CAITSGGAGNTEAFF.

J is TRBJ2-3 and V is TRBV9, with D uncertain. The CDR3 runs to 14 residues. Germline loops: CDR1 SGDLS, CDR2 YYNGEE. V was trimmed by 4 bases and J by 2 bases, leaving 11 bases between them. The CDR3 reads CASSPTTVTDTQYF. DNA of the CDR3: TGTGCCAGCAGCCCTACGACTGTCACAGATACGCAGTATTTT.

The chain combines TRBV5-1 with TRBJ1-2, with TRBD1 as a possible D gene (6 bases). This CDR3 has 16 residues. V lost 4 bases and J 2 bases, leaving 18 bases between the germline ends. The germline CDR1 and CDR2 sequences are SGHRS and YFSETQ. CDR3 in DNA: TGCGCCAGCAGCCCGACGTGGCCAGGGGAGAACTATGGCTACACCTTC. Translated: CASSPTWPGENYGYTF.

The V and J genes are TRBV10-1 and TRBJ1-2; possibly TRBD1 for D (6 bases). The CDR3 contains 14 residues. V was cut by 0 bases and J by 8 bases, with 13 bases left in between. CDR1 and CDR2 from the germline V gene are WNHNN and SYGVQD (reference sequence). The CDR3 loop is CASSESRTAPGYTF. The CDR3 nucleotides read TGCGCCAGCAGTGAGTCCCGGACAGCGCCGGGCTACACCTTC.

This chain links TRBV10-2 with TRBJ2-7; the match to TRBD1 covers 7 bases. J was trimmed by 4 bases and V by 8 bases; bases with no gene match: 5. The CDR3 covers 12 residues. CDR1 WSHSY and CDR2 SAAADI come from the germline V gene. The CDR3 nucleotides read TGCGCCAGCCGGGACAGCGGATACGAGCAGTACTTC. Its translation is CASRDSGYEQYF.

The chain is built from TRBV7-3 and TRBJ2-2; D unclear. Trimming stripped 1 base from V and 5 bases from J, with 5 bases between. Germline assignment: CDR1 SGHTA and CDR2 FQGTGA. This CDR3 spans 13 amino acids. CDR3 sequence reads: CASSLSSTGELFF. CDR3 coding DNA: TGTGCCAGCAGCTTAAGTTCTACCGGGGAGCTGTTTTTT.

The genes are TRBV19 and TRBJ1-1; D gene ambiguous. This CDR3 has 17 amino acids. Per the germline V gene, CDR1 is LNHDA and CDR2 is SQIVND (reference sequence). Between the trimmed V and J ends, which lost 4 bases and 5 bases, there was a span of 23 bases. CDR3 nucleotides: TGTGCCAGTAGTAGGGGAATGGAGGTTCGGCTAAGGACTGAAGCTTTCTTT. It specifies CASSRGMEVRLRTEAFF.

The chain combines TRBV2 with TRBJ2-1, with D possibly matching TRBD2 (5 bases). Germline CDR1 is SNHLY and CDR2 is FYNNEI. V was trimmed by 6 bases and J by 3 bases, leaving 6 bases between them. The CDR3 contains 12 residues. The chain's CDR3 is CASRRVYNEQFF. CDR3 nucleotide sequence: TGTGCCAGCAGGAGGGTCTACAATGAGCAGTTCTTC.

The chain uses TRBV4-1 and TRBJ2-1, with TRBD1 as a possible D gene (6 bases). CDR1 MGHRA and CDR2 YSYEKL come from the germline V gene. This CDR3 comprises 13 residues. V was clipped by 0 bases and J by 10 bases, with 10 bases between them. The CDR3 here is CASSQETGLEQFF. The CDR3 bases are TGCGCCAGCAGCCAAGAGACAGGTTTGGAGCAGTTCTTC.

V and J are TRBV7-9 and TRBJ2-7; 12 nucleotides agree with TRBD1. V shed 4 bases and J 3 bases; nucleotides not matched to a gene: 4. The germline CDR1 and CDR2 sequences are SEHNR and FQNEAQ (reference sequence). CDR3 length: 15 residues. CDR3 sequence (DNA): TGTGCCAGCAGCTCCCGGGACAGGGGGCACTACGAGCAGTACTTC. Translated, it gives CASSSRDRGHYEQYF.

The CDR3 coding sequence is TGTGCCAGCAGTGAAAACAGGGGAGAGGGTACTGAAGCTTTCTTT. This translates into CASSENRGEGTEAFF. The chain carries TRBV6-1 and TRBJ1-1, with 7 nucleotides matching TRBD1. The CDR3 sequence is 15 residues long. V lost 2 bases to trimming and J lost 5 bases; unmatched junction nucleotides: 8. CDR1 MNHNS and CDR2 SASEGT come from the germline V gene.

This clone was detected only a few times. The J gene is TRBJ2-7, the V gene TRBV7-3, with 8 bases identical to TRBD1. The CDR3 has 13 amino acids. Per germline, CDR1 SGHTA and CDR2 FQGTGA. V shed 8 bases, J shed 0 bases, and the junction held 3 bases outside the gene matches. The CDR3 loop is CASGQGDSYEQYF. The CDR3, as DNA: TGTGCCAGCGGACAGGGTGACTCCTACGAGCAGTACTTC.

J is TRBJ2-7 and V is TRBV7-6; D remains ambiguous. The CDR3 is made up of 13 amino acids. Germline V gene lookup returns CDR1 SGHVS and CDR2 FNYEAQ. Trimming cost V 5 bases and J 2 bases, with 10 bases left between them. In nucleotides, the CDR3 is TGTGCCAGCAGCCCGACATACCCCTACGAGCAGTACTTC. Its protein product is CASSPTYPYEQYF.

This clone was seen only once. The chain recombines TRBV27 with TRBJ2-5, with D perhaps TRBD1 (7 bases). The J call may be in error: the DNA end matches TRBJ2-7 better. The CDR3 is 14 amino acids. Looked up from germline, CDR1 is MNHEY and CDR2 is SMNVEV (reference sequence). CDR3 protein: CASSRETGTYEQYF. CDR3 DNA: TGTGCCAGCAGTCGGGAGACAGGGACCTACGAGCAGTACTTC.

The J gene is TRBJ1-4, the V gene TRBV6-6, with 10 nucleotides matching TRBD1. The CDR3 loop spans 16 amino acids. Trimming at V came to 6 bases and at J to 6 bases, leaving 10 bases not matched to a gene. Germline V CDR1 and CDR2: MNHNY, SVGAGI (reference sequence). CDR3 in amino acids: CASRSTQTGGDEKLFF. CDR3 in DNA: TGTGCCAGCAGATCCACCCAGACAGGGGGCGATGAAAAACTGTTTTTT.

CDR3 residues: CASSQVGGTDTQYF. The DNA of the CDR3 is TGCGCCAGCAGCCAAGTAGGAGGCACAGATACGCAGTATTTT. This chain connects TRBV4-1 to TRBJ2-3; no clear D. The germline CDR1 and CDR2 sequences are MGHRA and YSYEKL. Between the trimmed V and J ends, which lost 1 base and 1 base, there was a span of 6 bases. CDR3 length: 14 residues.

V gene TRBV13 combines with J gene TRBJ2-4, with 7 bases identical to TRBD2. The junction had 8 bases not matched to a gene; V was cut back by 11 bases and J by 1 base. The germline gives CDR1 PRHDT, CDR2 FYEKMQ (reference sequence). This CDR3 is 14 amino acids long. CDR3 sequence: CAPPGGGAKNIQYF. As DNA, the CDR3 is TGTGCCCCCCCGGGGGGAGGTGCCAAAAACATTCAGTACTTC.

As DNA, the CDR3 is TGTGCCAGCAGCTTAGCGCTTCAGGGTGCTACCTCTGGAAACACCATATATTTT. Encoded protein: CASSLALQGATSGNTIYF. J is TRBJ1-3 and V is TRBV7-2; possible D gene TRBD1, 5 bases. Germline-derived CDR1 and CDR2 are SGHTA and FQGNSA. V was cut by 0 bases and J by 0 bases, with 15 bases left in between. The CDR3 is made up of 18 amino acids.

The rearrangement links TRBV28 to TRBJ2-1; 7 bases fit TRBD1. This CDR3 region has 16 residues. The germline V gene encodes CDR1 MDHEN and CDR2 SYDVKM. J gave up 4 bases and V 4 bases, and 10 bases lay outside the gene matches. The CDR3 region has the DNA TGTGCCAGCAGTTCCCACGACAGGGCCCCTTACAATGAGCAGTTCTTC. Protein sequence: CASSSHDRAPYNEQFF.